The clone carrying this T cell receptor (beta chain) was seen once. Antigen: not known. This sample is part of a study of cytomegalovirus exposure and HLA in healthy donors. Study overall: In an early release, HLA-typed donors contributed tens of millions of unique TCR sequences.

In the PCR, 60 Vbeta and 13 Jbeta primers were used. The data were produced by immunoSEQ multiplex PCR, yet TCRdb's version contains in-frame clones alone and is incomplete. The table lists about 160,000 clones, 68% of them singletons, with 2.5% to 3.5% in the top ten. The CDR3 contains 13 residues. CDR1 SGHTA and CDR2 FQGNSA come from the germline V gene. V gave up 10 bases and J gave up 3 bases, with 15 bases separating them. Study-level results: In a later analysis, compared with equally common non-associated chains, HLA-associated beta chains were more expanded. The study labeled 164 TCR beta chains cytomegalovirus-associated.

This receptor was taken from a middle-aged woman in good health and CMV-seropositive. Sample: PBMCs. This sequence joins TRBV7-2 and TRBJ1-1; D is possibly TRBD1 (5 bases). The CDR3 sequence: CATKLTRDTEAFF. CDR3 coding DNA: TGTGCCACCAAGCTTACCAGGGACACTGAAGCTTTCTTT.